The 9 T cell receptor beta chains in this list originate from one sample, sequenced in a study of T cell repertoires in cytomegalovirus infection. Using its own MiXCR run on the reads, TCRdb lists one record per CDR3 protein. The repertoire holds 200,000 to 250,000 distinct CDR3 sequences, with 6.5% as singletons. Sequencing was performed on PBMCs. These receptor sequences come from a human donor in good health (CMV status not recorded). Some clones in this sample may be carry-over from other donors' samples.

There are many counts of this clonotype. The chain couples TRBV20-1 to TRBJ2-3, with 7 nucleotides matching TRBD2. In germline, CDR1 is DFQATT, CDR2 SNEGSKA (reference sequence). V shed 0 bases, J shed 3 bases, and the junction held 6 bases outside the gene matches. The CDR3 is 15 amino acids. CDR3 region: CSARDPGGRTDTQYF. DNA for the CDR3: TGCAGTGCTAGAGATCCCGGGGGGAGGACAGATACGCAGTATTTT.

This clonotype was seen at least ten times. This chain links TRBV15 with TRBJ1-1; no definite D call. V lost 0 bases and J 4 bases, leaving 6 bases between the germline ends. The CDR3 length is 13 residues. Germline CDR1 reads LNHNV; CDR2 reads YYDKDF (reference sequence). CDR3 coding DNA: TGTGCCACCAGCAGAGAGGCAGCCACTGAAGCTTTCTTT. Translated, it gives CATSREAATEAFF.

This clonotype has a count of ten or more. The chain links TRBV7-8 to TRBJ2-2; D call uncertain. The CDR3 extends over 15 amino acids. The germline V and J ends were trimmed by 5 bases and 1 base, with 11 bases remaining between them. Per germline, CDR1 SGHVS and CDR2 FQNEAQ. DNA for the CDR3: TGTGCCAGCAGCAGAACAGCCCAGAACACCGGGGAGCTGTTTTTT. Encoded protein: CASSRTAQNTGELFF.

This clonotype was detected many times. The CDR3 region is CSVERQGTVQETQYF. In DNA, the CDR3 is TGCAGCGTTGAACGACAGGGAACAGTACAAGAGACCCAGTACTTC. The rearrangement links TRBV29-1 to TRBJ2-5; the match to TRBD1 covers 7 bases. V shed 2 bases and J 2 bases; nucleotides not matched to a gene: 8. CDR1 is SQVTM and CDR2 is ANQGSEA in the germline V gene. This CDR3 is built from 15 residues.

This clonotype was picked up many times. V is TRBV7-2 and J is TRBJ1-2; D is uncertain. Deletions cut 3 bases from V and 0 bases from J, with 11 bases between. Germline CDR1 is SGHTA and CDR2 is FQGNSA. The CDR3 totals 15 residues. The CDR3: CASSFEGLTNYGYTF. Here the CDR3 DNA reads TGTGCCAGCAGCTTCGAAGGCCTCACTAACTATGGCTACACCTTC.

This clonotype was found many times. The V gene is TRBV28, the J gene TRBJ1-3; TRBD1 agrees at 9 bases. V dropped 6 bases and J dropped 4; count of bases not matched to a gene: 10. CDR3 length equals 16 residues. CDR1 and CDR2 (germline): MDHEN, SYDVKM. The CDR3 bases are TGTGCCAGCAGCCCACCCGGACAGGGGAACGGAAACACCATATATTTT. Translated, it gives CASSPPGQGNGNTIYF. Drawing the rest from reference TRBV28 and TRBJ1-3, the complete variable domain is DVKVTQSSRYLVKRTGEKVFLECVQDMDHENMFWYRQDPGLGLRLIYFSYDVKMKEKGDIPEGYSVSREKKERFSLILESASTNQTSMYLCASSPPGQGNGNTIYFGEGSWLTVV.

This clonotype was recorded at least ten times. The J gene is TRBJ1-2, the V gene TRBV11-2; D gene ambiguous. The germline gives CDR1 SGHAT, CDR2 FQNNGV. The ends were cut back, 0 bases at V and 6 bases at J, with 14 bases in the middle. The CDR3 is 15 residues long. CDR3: CASSLDGFWSDGYTF. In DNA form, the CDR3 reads TGTGCCAGCAGCTTAGATGGATTTTGGTCAGATGGCTACACCTTC.

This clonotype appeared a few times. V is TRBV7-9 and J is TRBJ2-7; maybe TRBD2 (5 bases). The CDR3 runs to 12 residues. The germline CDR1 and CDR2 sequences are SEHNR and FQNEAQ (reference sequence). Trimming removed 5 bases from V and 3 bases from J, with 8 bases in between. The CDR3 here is CASSARGYEQYF. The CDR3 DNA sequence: TGTGCCAGCAGCGCTCGGGGCTACGAGCAGTACTTC.

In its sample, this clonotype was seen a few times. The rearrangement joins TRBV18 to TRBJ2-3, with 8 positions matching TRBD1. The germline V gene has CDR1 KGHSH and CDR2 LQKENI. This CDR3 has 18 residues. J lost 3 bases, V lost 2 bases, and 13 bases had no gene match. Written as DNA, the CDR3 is TGTGCCAGCTCACCATCCGGGGCAGGGGGCGCGAGAACAGATACGCAGTATTTT. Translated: CASSPSGAGGARTDTQYF.